This is a list of T cell receptor beta chains from one sample in a study of neurological immune-mediated disorders. TCRdb re-derived calls from the 5' RACE reads in MiXCR, one entry per CDR3 protein. This sample has about 45,000 distinct CDR3 sequences, with about 14% found just once. Sequencing was done on a sample of PBMCs. The receptors were sampled from a man aged 30 to 45 in good health. The CDR3 runs from the conserved cysteine through the conserved F or W. The D gene is left open where the match is weak. Size values are once, few and many counts, or a class for expanded clones, and some rows have none.

TRBJ2-5	many	TRBV7-2	NA	TGTGCCAGCAGCCCGGGCAGGGGTTTAGGAGAGACCCAGTACTTC	CASSPGRGLGETQYF
TRBJ1-2	many	TRBV12-3/TRBV12-4	NA	TGTGCCAGCACCTCTGTGGGGGCGCTAGGTGGCTACACCTTC	CASTSVGALGGYTF
TRBJ2-7	many	TRBV5-1	NA	TGCGCCAGCAGCTTGGACGCCTACGAGCAGTACTTC	CASSLDAYEQYF
TRBJ2-1	many	TRBV4-1	TRBD2	TGCGCCAGCAGCCCCCAAGGACTAGCGGACCCCTCCTACAATGAGCAGTTCTTC	CASSPQGLADPSYNEQFF
TRBJ2-7	many	TRBV7-8	NA	TGTGCCAGCAGCCATATAATACAGGGCTACGAGCAGTACTTC	CASSHIIQGYEQYF
TRBJ1-1	NA	TRBV3-1	NA	TGTGCCAGCGGAGCATGGAGCACTGAAGCTTTCTTT	CASGAWSTEAFF
TRBJ2-5	many	TRBV5-1	NA	TGCGCCAGCAGCTTTTCACCTCAGGGAGAAGAGACCCAGTACTTC	CASSFSPQGEETQYF
TRBJ2-1	medium-sized	TRBV12-3/TRBV12-4	NA	TGTGCCAGCAGTTTTGGAAGTTGGCAGTTCTTC	CASSFGSWQFF
TRBJ2-7	many	TRBV5-1	NA	TGCGCCAGCAGCTTGCCGGGGAACTCCTACGAGCAGTACTTC	CASSLPGNSYEQYF
TRBJ2-5	many	TRBV24-1	TRBD2	TGTGCCACCAGTGACCCCGTGCGGGATAGCGGGAGGGAAGAGACCCAGTACTTC	CATSDPVRDSGREETQYF